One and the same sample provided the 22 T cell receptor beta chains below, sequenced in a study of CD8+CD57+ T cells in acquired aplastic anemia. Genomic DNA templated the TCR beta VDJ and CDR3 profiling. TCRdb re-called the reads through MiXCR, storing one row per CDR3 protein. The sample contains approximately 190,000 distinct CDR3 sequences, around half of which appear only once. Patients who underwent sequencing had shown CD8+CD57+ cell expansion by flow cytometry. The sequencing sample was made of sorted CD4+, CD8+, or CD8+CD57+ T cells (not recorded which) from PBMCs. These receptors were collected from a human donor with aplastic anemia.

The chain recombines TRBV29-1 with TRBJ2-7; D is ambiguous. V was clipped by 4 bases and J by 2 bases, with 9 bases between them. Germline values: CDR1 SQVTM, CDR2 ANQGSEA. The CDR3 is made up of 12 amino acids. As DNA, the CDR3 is TGCAGCGTTGGGACCGATACCTACGAGCAGTACTTC. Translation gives CSVGTDTYEQYF.

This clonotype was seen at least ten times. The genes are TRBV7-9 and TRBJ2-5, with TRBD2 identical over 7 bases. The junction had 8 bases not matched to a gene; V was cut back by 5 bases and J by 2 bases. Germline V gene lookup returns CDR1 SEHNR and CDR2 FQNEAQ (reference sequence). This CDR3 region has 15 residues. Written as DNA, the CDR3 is TGTGCCAGCAGCACGCGCTCTAGCGGACAAGAGACCCAGTACTTC. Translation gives CASSTRSSGQETQYF.

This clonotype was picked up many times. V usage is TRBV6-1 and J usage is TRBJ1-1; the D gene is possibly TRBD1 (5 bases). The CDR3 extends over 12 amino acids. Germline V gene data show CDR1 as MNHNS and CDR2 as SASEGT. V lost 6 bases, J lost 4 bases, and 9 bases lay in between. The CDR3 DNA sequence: TGTGCCAGCAGCAGGGAGACCACTGAAGCTTTCTTT. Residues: CASSRETTEAFF.

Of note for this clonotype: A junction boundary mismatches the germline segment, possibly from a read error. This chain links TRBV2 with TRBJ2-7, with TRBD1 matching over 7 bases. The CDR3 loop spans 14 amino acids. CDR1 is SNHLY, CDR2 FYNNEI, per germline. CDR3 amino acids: CASSLISGGYGQYF. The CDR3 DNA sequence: TGTGCCAGCAGCTTAATTTCAGGGGGTTACGGGCAGTACTTC.

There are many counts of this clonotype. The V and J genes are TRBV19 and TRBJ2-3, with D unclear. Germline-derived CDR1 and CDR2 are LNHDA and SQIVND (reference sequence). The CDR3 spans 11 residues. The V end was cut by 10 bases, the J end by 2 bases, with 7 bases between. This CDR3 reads CATAHTDTQYF. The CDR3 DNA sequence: TGTGCCACCGCCCACACAGATACGCAGTATTTT.

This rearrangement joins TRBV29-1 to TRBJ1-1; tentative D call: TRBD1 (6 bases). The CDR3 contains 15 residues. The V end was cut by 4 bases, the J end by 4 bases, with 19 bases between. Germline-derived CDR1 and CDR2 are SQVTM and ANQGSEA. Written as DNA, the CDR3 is TGCAGCGTTGGGGGAGGCAGGGAAGGGGGCACTGAAGCTTTCTTT. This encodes CSVGGGREGGTEAFF.

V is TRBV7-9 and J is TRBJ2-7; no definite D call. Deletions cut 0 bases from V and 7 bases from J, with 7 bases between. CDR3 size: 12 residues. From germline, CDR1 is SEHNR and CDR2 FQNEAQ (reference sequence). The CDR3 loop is CASSLAIGEQYF. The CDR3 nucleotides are TGTGCCAGCAGCTTAGCAATCGGAGAGCAGTACTTC.

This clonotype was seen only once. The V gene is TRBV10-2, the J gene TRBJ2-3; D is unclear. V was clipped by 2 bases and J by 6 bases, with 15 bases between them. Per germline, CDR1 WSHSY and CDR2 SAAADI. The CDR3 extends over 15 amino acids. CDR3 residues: CASSEGSYGWDTQYF. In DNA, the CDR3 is TGCGCCAGCAGTGAGGGATCTTACGGATGGGATACGCAGTATTTT.

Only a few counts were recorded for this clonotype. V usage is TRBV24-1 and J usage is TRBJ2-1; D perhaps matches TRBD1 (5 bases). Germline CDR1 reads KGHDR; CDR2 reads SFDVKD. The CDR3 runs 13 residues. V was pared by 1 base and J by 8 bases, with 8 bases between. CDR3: CATSDFGRDEQFF. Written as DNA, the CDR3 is TGTGCCACCAGTGATTTCGGCAGGGATGAGCAGTTCTTC.

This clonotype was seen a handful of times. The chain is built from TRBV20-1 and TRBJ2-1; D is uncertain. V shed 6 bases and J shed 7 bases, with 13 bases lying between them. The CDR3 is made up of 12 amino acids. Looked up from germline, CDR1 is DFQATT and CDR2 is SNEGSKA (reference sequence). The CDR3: CSAKTGLNEQFF. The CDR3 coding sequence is TGCAGTGCCAAGACTGGGCTGAATGAGCAGTTCTTC.

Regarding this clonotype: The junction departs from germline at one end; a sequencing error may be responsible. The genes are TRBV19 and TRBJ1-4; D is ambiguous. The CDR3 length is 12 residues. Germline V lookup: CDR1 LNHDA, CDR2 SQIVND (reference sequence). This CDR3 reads CASSGQAEKLLF. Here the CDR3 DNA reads TGTGCCAGTAGTGGGCAGGCTGAAAAACTGCTTTTT.

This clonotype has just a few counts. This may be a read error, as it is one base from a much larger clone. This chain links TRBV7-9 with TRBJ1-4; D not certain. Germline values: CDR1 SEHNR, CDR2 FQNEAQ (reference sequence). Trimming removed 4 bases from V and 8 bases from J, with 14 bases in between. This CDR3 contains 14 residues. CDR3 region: CASSSGIVLEKLFF. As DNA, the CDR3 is TGTGCCAGCAGCTCCGGGATAGTGCTGGAAAAACTGTTTTTT.

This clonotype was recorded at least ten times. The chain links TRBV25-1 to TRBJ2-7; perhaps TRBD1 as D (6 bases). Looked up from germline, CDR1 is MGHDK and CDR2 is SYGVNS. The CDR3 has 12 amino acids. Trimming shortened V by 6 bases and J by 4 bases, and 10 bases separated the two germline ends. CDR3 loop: CASRDRTYEQYF. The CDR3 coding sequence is TGTGCCAGCAGGGACAGAACATACGAGCAGTACTTC.

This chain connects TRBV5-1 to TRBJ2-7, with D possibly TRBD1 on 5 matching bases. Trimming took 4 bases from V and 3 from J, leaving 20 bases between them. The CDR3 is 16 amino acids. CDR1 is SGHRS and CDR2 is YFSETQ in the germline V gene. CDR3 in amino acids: CASSLGLPTGNYEQYF. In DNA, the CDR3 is TGCGCCAGCAGCCTGGGCCTTCCCACAGGTAACTACGAGCAGTACTTC.

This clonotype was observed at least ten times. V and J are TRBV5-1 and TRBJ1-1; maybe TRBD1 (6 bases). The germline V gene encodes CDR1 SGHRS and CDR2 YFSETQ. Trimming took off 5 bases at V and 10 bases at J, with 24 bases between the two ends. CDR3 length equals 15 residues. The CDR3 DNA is TGCGCCAGCAGGGACACCAAACAGGGTACGGCTGGAGCTTTCTTT. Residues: CASRDTKQGTAGAFF.

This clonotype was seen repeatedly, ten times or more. CDR3 amino acids: CASSLVVNTGELFF. The CDR3 DNA is TGCGCCAGCAGCTTAGTAGTGAACACCGGGGAGCTGTTTTTT. The rearrangement uses TRBV5-1 and TRBJ2-2; no firm D call. Trimming removed 2 bases from V and 1 base from J, with 6 bases in between. Germline V gene sequence: CDR1 SGHRS, CDR2 YFSETQ. CDR3 length equals 14 residues.

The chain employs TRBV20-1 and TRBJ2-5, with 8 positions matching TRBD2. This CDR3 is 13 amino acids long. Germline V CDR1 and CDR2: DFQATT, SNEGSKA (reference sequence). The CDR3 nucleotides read TGCGGATCTGAGGCGGGGGGTAAAGAGACCCAGTACTTC. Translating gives CGSEAGGKETQYF.

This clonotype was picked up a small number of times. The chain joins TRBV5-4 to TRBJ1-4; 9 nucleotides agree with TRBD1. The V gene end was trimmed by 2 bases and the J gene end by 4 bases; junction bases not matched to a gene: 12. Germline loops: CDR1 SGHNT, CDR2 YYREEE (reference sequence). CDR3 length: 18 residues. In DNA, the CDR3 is TGTGCCAGCAGCTTAAGCAGGACAGGGGTAATCTATAATGAAAAACTGTTTTTT. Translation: CASSLSRTGVIYNEKLFF.

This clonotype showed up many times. The CDR3: CASGLVLNTGELFF. The CDR3 DNA reads TGTGCTAGTGGTTTGGTGCTGAACACCGGGGAGCTGTTTTTT. The chain has TRBV12-5 and TRBJ2-2, with D hard to call. From germline, CDR1 is LGHNT and CDR2 FRNRAP. V lost 0 bases and J lost 1, with 3 bases in between. CDR3 size: 14 residues.

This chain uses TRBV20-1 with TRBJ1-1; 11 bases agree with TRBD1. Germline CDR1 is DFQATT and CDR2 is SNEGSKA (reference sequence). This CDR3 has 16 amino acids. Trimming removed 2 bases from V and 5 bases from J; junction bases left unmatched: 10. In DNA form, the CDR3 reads TGCAGTGCTAGACCCCACGGGACAGGGGGGCGAACTGAAGCTTTCTTT. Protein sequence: CSARPHGTGGRTEAFF.

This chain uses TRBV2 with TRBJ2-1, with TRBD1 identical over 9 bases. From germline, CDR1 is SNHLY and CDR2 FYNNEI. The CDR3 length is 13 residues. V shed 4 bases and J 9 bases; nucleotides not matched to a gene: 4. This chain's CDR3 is CASSVGTGSEQFF. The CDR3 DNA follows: TGTGCCAGCAGTGTTGGGACAGGGTCTGAGCAGTTCTTC.

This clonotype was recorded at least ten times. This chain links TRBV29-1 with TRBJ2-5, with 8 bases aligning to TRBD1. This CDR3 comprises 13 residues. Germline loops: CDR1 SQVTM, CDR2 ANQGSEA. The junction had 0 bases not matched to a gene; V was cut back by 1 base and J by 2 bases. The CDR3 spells CSVEGTGQETQYF. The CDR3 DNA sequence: TGCAGCGTTGAAGGGACAGGGCAAGAGACCCAGTACTTC.